This T cell receptor (beta chain) was retrieved from a study of T cell responses to AZD1222 COVID-19 vaccine. Only in-frame clones appear in the TCRdb table, and some are missing; sequencing was by immunoSEQ multiplex PCR. This repertoire shows fewer than 130,000 clones, roughly 87% found once; its top ten account for 2% to 2.5%. This TCR came from an adult who received the AZD1222 COVID-19 vaccine. The material was peripheral blood, obtained 28 days after the second AZD1222 dose.

As DNA, the CDR3 is TGTGCCAGCAGTGAAGACAGTAATGAAAAACTGTTTTTT. Residues: CASSEDSNEKLFF. The chain employs TRBV2 and TRBJ1-4; D gene unclear. The V and J ends lost 1 base and 4 bases respectively, with 4 bases between them. The CDR3 is 13 residues long. CDR1 and CDR2 from the germline V gene are SNHLY and FYNNEI.